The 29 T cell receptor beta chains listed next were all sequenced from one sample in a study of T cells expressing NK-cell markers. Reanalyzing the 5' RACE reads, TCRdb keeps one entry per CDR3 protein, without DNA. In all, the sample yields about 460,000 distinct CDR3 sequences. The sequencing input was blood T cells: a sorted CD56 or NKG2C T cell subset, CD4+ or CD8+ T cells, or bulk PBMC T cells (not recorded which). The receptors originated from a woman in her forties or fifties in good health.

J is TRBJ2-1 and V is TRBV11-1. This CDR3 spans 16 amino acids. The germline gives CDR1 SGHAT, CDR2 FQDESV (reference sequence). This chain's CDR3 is CASSLAPGISYNEQFF.

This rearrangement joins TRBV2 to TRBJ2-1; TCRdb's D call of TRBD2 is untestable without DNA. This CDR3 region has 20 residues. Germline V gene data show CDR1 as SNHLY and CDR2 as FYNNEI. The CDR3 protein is CASTRGGETSGSSTYNEQFF.

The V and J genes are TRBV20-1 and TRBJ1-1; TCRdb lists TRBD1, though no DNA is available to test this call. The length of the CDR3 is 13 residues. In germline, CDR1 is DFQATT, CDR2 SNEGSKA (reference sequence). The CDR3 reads CSADRGLNTEAFF.

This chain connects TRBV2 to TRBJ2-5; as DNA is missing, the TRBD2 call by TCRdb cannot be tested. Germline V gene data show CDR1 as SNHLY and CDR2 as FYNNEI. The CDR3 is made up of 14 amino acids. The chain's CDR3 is CASSEAGLGETQYF.

This CDR3 reads CASSQDGRTIYF. The V and J genes are TRBV3-1 and TRBJ1-3. Germline V gene sequence: CDR1 LGHDT, CDR2 YNNKEL (reference sequence). The length of the CDR3 is 12 residues.

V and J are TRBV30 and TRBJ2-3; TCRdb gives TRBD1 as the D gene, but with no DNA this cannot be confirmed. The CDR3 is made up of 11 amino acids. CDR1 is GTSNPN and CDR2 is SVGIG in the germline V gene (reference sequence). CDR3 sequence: CAWRGPDTQYF.

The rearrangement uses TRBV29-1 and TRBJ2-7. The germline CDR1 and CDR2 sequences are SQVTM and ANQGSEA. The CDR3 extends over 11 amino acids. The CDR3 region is CSGSTRLEQYF.

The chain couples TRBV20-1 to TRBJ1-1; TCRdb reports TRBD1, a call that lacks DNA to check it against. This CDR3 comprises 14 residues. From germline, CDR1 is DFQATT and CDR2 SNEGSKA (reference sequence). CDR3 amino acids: CSARKEGANTEAFF.

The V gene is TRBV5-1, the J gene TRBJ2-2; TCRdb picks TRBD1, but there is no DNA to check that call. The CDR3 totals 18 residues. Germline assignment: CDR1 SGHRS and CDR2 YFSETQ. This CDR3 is CASSLSRFGTGSTGELFF.

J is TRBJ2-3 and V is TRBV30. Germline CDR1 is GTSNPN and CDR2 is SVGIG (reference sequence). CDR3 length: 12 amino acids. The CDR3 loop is CARSAGTDTQYF.

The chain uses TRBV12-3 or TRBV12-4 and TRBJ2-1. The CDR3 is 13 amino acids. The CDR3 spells CASQRGSYNEQFF.

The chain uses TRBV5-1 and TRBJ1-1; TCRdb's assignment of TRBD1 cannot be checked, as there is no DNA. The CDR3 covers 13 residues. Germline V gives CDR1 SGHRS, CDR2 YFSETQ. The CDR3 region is CASSPHDPLEAFF.

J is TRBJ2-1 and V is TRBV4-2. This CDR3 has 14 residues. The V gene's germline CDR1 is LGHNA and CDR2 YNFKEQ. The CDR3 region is CASSQEWTQDEQFF.

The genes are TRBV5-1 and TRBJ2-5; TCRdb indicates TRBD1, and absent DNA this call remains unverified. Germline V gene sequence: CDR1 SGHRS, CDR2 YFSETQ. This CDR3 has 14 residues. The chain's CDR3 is CASSPGQEGATQYF.

Here the CDR3 reads CSAQRGGRDSNEQFF. The J gene is TRBJ2-1, the V gene TRBV20-1; absent DNA, TCRdb's TRBD2 call cannot be checked. Germline V CDR1 and CDR2: DFQATT, SNEGSKA (reference sequence). The CDR3 runs 15 residues.

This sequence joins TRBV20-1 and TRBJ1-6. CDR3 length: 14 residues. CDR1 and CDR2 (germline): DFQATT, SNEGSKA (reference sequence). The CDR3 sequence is CSAADGSYNSPLHF.

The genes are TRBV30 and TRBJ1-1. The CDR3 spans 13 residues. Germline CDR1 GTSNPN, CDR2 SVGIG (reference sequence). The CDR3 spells CAWSVQLNTEAFF.

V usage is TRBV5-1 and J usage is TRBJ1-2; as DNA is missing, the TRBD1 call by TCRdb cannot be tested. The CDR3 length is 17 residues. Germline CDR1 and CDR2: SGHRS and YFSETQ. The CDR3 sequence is CASSLAPLGDSNYGYTF.

CDR3 residues: CASSLGSYGYTF. The rearrangement links TRBV12-3 or TRBV12-4 to TRBJ1-2. CDR3 length equals 12 residues.

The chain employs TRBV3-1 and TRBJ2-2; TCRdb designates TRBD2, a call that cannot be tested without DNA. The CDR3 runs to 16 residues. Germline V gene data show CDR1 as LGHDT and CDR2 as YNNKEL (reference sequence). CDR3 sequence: CASSQRTSGTTGELFF.

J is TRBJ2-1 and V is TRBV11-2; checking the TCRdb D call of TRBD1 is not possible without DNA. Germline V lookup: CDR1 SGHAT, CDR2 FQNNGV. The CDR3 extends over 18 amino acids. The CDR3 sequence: CASSQPLPPSGAYNEQFF.

This CDR3 is CASGQGSADTQYF. The chain joins TRBV5-1 to TRBJ2-3; TCRdb returns TRBD1, unconfirmable since there is no DNA. Germline V lookup: CDR1 SGHRS, CDR2 YFSETQ. The CDR3 runs to 13 residues. The full variable domain, with the rest looked up from reference TRBV5-1 and TRBJ2-3, is KAGVTQTPRYLIKTRGQQVTLSCSPISGHRSVSWYQQTPGQGLQFLFEYFSETQRNKGNFPGRFSGRQFSNSRSEMNVSTLELGDSALYLCASGQGSADTQYFGPGTRLTVL.

CDR3 amino acids: CSALAGGRAFF. The J gene is TRBJ1-1, the V gene TRBV20-1; the TRBD1 assignment by TCRdb is unverifiable without DNA. CDR3 size: 11 residues. The germline V gene encodes CDR1 DFQATT and CDR2 SNEGSKA (reference sequence).

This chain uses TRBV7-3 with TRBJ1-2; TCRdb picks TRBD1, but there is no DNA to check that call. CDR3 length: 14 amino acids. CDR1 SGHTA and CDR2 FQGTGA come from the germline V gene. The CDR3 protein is CASSSNDRVGGYTF.

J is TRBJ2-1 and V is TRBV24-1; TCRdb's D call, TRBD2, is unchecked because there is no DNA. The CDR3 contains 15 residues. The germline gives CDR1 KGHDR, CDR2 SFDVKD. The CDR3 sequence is CATRPTSGMGNEQFF.

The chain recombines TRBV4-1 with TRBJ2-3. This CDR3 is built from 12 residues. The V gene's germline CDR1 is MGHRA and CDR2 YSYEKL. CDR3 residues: CASSRPFDTQYF.

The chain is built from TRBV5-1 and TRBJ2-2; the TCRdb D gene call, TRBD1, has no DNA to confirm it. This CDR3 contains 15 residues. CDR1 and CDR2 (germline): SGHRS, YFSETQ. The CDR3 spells CASSREGFNTGELFF.

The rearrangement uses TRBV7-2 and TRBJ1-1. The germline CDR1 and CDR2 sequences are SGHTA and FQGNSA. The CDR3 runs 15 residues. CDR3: CASSLAMTASTEAFF.

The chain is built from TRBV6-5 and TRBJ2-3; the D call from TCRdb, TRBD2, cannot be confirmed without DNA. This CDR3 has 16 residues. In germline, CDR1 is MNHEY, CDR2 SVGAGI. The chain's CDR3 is CASSYEGGRNTDTQYF.